This TCR beta chain is from a study of early T cells in non-severe SARS-CoV-2 infection. Study conclusions and caveats: There was a bias toward anti-spike CD8 responses in VDJdb matching, which missed private and CD4 specificities.

The CDR3 consists of 16 residues. Germline CDR1 reads SGHRS; CDR2 reads YFSETQ. V lost 4 bases, J lost 2 bases, and 2 bases stayed unmatched. One entry per CDR3 protein results from TCRdb running MiXCR on the 5' RACE reads. The sample lists approximately 120,000 distinct CDR3 sequences; approximately 15% were seen once. This clonotype was seen more than once but under ten times. Its antigen is not identified. The clonotype was recovered from an adult who was a healthcare worker with PCR-confirmed SARS-CoV-2 infection or an uninfected control (not recorded which). The chain uses TRBV5-1 and TRBJ2-1; TRBD2 aligns across 14 bases. The sample comprised whole blood. Here the CDR3 DNA reads TGCGCCAGCAGCCCGGGACTAGCGGGGGCCTACAATGAGCAGTTCTTC. Translation gives CASSPGLAGAYNEQFF.